Below are 21 T cell receptor beta chains sequenced from a single sample in a study of cytomegalovirus exposure and HLA in healthy donors. The PCR had 60 Vbeta and 13 Jbeta primers. The data were produced by immunoSEQ multiplex PCR, yet TCRdb's version contains in-frame clones alone and is incomplete. The sample carries 50,000 to 70,000 clones, over 60% recorded once. The material sequenced was PBMCs. The receptor set was obtained from a man aged 25 to 40 in good health and CMV-seropositive.

The chain couples TRBV7-6 to TRBJ2-1; D remains unclear. The CDR3 consists of 11 residues. Germline V CDR1 and CDR2: SGHVS, FNYEAQ. V was trimmed by 5 bases and J by 5 bases, leaving 4 bases between them. For the CDR3, the DNA is TGTGCCAGCAGCCAAAACAATGAGCAGTTCTTC. It codes for CASSQNNEQFF.

This clone has just one count. CDR3 protein: CASRTGLGNQPQHF. CDR3 DNA sequence: TGTGCCAGTAGGACAGGGTTGGGCAATCAGCCCCAGCATTTT. V and J are TRBV19 and TRBJ1-5; the match to TRBD1 covers 7 bases. Trimming took 6 bases from V and 2 from J; bases not matched to a gene: 4. This CDR3 spans 14 amino acids. The V gene's germline CDR1 is LNHDA and CDR2 SQIVND (reference sequence).

This chain links TRBV5-6 with TRBJ1-1; TRBD1 matches 9 bases. The V and J ends lost 2 bases and 1 base, in that order; junction bases with no gene match: 6. This CDR3 contains 16 residues. Per the germline V gene, CDR1 is SGHDT and CDR2 is YYEEEE. CDR3 sequence: CASSFLTGGTNTEAFF. The CDR3 coding sequence is TGTGCCAGCAGCTTTCTGACAGGGGGAACGAACACTGAAGCTTTCTTT.

The chain couples TRBV28 to TRBJ1-2; 7 nucleotides line up with TRBD1. The V and J ends lost 8 bases and 2 bases, in that order; junction bases with no gene match: 8. The CDR3 totals 14 residues. Germline lookup yields CDR1 MDHEN and CDR2 SYDVKM. The chain's CDR3 is CASLKGQLNYGYTF. CDR3 nucleotides: TGTGCCAGCCTGAAGGGACAGTTAAACTATGGCTACACCTTC.

The chain links TRBV11-2 to TRBJ2-7; D possibly corresponds to TRBD1 (6 bases). CDR1 and CDR2 from the germline V gene are SGHAT and FQNNGV. V lost 1 base, J lost 3 bases, and 13 bases lay in between. CDR3 length: 15 residues. In nucleotides, the CDR3 is TGTGCCAGCAGCTTAGCCCCACAGGGTTTCTACGAGCAGTACTTC. It is translated as CASSLAPQGFYEQYF.

The chain links TRBV6-1 to TRBJ2-7; D perhaps matches TRBD1 (5 bases). Germline-derived CDR1 and CDR2 are MNHNS and SASEGT. Trimming took off 1 base at V and 3 bases at J, with 13 bases between the two ends. CDR3 length: 15 residues. CDR3 residues: CASSEGGPQGYEQYF. The DNA for the CDR3 is TGTGCCAGCAGTGAAGGCGGCCCTCAGGGCTACGAGCAGTACTTC.

The rearrangement links TRBV16 to TRBJ2-7, with 8 bases lining up with TRBD1. The CDR3 runs to 15 residues. Germline trimming cut 4 bases from V and 3 bases from J; bases unmatched to any gene: 8. CDR1 and CDR2 (germline): KGHSY, FQNENV. CDR3 sequence reads: CASSRPTGALYEQYF. The CDR3 bases are TGTGCCAGCAGCCGCCCGACAGGGGCCCTCTACGAGCAGTACTTC.

The rearrangement joins TRBV5-1 to TRBJ2-7; 12 positions agree with TRBD1. The closer fit of TRBJ2-5 to the DNA end suggests the J call may be wrong. CDR3 length: 17 amino acids. Germline loops: CDR1 SGHRS, CDR2 YFSETQ. CDR3 nucleotides: TGCGCCAGCAGCTCCACCGGGACAGGGGGCCCCAAAGAGACCCAGTACTTC. Translating gives CASSSTGTGGPKETQYF.

The CDR3 loop reads CASSVRGGAGDSPLHF. In DNA form, the CDR3 reads TGTGCCAGCAGCGTTCGCGGGGGGGCAGGTGATTCACCCCTCCACTTT. The rearrangement links TRBV9 to TRBJ1-6; a possible D gene is TRBD1 (6 bases). The CDR3 has 16 amino acids. Between the trimmed V and J ends, which lost 2 bases and 8 bases, there was a span of 17 bases. Germline loops: CDR1 SGDLS, CDR2 YYNGEE.

This clone was recorded only once. The chain carries TRBV5-5 and TRBJ1-5; no clear D gene. The V end was cut by 2 bases, the J end by 2 bases, with 11 bases between. This CDR3 is 15 amino acids long. CDR1 is SGHKS and CDR2 is YYEKEE in the germline V gene (reference sequence). CDR3 nucleotides: TGTGCCAGCAGCTTTTCCGGGGATGGCAATCAGCCCCAGCATTTT. Its protein product is CASSFSGDGNQPQHF.

This clone has a handful of counts. CDR3 sequence reads: CASRFRDRKQYF. In nucleotides, the CDR3 is TGTGCCAGCAGGTTCCGGGACAGAAAGCAGTATTTT. The chain joins TRBV6-5 to TRBJ2-3; 7 bases map to TRBD1. CDR1 is MNHEY and CDR2 is SVGAGI in the germline V gene. After removal of 6 bases from V and 11 bases from J, the junction contained 8 bases not matched to a gene. The CDR3 sequence is 12 residues long.

V usage is TRBV7-9 and J usage is TRBJ1-1, with D maybe TRBD1 (5 bases). The CDR3 has 17 residues. With 3 bases removed from V and 1 base from J, the gap between germline ends came to 18 bases. Per germline, CDR1 SEHNR and CDR2 FQNEAQ (reference sequence). Here the CDR3 reads CASSFPTDYNPNTEAFF. The DNA of the CDR3 is TGTGCCAGCAGCTTCCCGACAGATTACAACCCGAACACTGAAGCTTTCTTT.

Concerning this clone itself: Germline and junction disagree at one end, which may indicate a read error. The rearrangement uses TRBV7-9 and TRBJ2-7; maybe TRBD1 (5 bases). The CDR3 extends over 16 amino acids. Germline-derived CDR1 and CDR2 are SEHNR and FQNEAQ (reference sequence). CDR3 loop: CSSSLGPSRAVYEQYF. The CDR3 DNA reads TGTTCCAGCAGCTTAGGTCCGAGCAGGGCCGTCTACGAGCAGTACTTC.

This chain uses TRBV25-1 with TRBJ2-7, with 11 bases lining up with TRBD1. V was clipped by 4 bases and J by 6 bases; unmatched bases: 8. This CDR3 comprises 15 residues. CDR1 is MGHDK and CDR2 is SYGVNS in the germline V gene. The CDR3: CASSAQGTGGSEQYF. The DNA of the CDR3 is TGTGCCAGCAGTGCTCAAGGGACAGGGGGATCCGAGCAGTACTTC.

The rearrangement uses TRBV5-6 and TRBJ2-7, with no clear D. The CDR3 consists of 11 residues. Trimming left V 5 bases short and J 4 bases short, with 7 bases between. Germline V gene sequence: CDR1 SGHDT, CDR2 YYEEEE. CDR3 sequence: CASSSQYEQYF. The CDR3 nucleotides read TGTGCCAGCAGTAGCCAATACGAGCAGTACTTC.

The chain employs TRBV18 and TRBJ1-2, with D hard to call. The V gene's germline CDR1 is KGHSH and CDR2 LQKENI. The CDR3 spans 15 residues. Trimming took 5 bases from V and 1 from J, leaving 14 bases between them. The DNA for the CDR3 is TGTGCCAGCTCATCCTCCGAGACATATAACTATGGCTACACCTTC. Its protein is CASSSSETYNYGYTF.

The chain carries TRBV6-7 and TRBJ1-1; the D is unclear. TRBV6-7 is identified as an open reading frame with a role that is uncertain. The CDR3 sequence is 11 residues long. V lost 4 bases and J lost 7, with 7 bases in between. This CDR3 is CASSCTGEAFF. DNA of the CDR3: TGTGCCAGCAGTTGTACGGGTGAAGCTTTCTTT.

The chain couples TRBV11-2 to TRBJ1-6; D call uncertain. V lost 4 bases to trimming and J lost 4 bases, with 11 bases between them. This CDR3 is built from 15 residues. Germline V gene sequence: CDR1 SGHAT, CDR2 FQNNGV. CDR3 nucleotide sequence: TGTGCCAGCAGCTACACTACAATGTATAATTCACCCCTCCACTTT. Translating gives CASSYTTMYNSPLHF.

The rearrangement uses TRBV19 and TRBJ1-2; 8 bases align to TRBD1. CDR1 is LNHDA and CDR2 is SQIVND in the germline V gene (reference sequence). This CDR3 has 14 amino acids. V was pared by 7 bases and J by 4 bases, with 8 bases of the junction left unmatched. CDR3 amino acids: CASTLDRESYGYTF. The CDR3 nucleotides read TGTGCCAGTACCCTGGACAGGGAAAGCTATGGCTACACCTTC.

This chain uses TRBV7-2 with TRBJ2-3, with a tentative D call TRBD1 (6 bases). Germline V gene data show CDR1 as SGHTA and CDR2 as FQGNSA. The CDR3 has 15 amino acids. Trimming took 1 base from V and 7 from J, leaving 15 bases between them. The CDR3 DNA reads as TGTGCCAGCAGCTTAGACGGGGACAAAGTTAATACGCAGTATTTT. It yields the protein CASSLDGDKVNTQYF. The whole variable domain, filled in from reference TRBV7-2 and TRBJ2-3, reads GAGVSQSPSNKVTEKGKDVELRCDPISGHTALYWYRQSLGQGLEFLIYFQGNSAPDKSGLPSDRFSAERTGGSVSTLTIQRTQQEDSAVYLCASSLDGDKVNTQYFGPGTRLTVL.

This clone was seen more than once but under ten times. The chain couples TRBV5-1 to TRBJ2-6; D may be TRBD2 (5 bases). Germline-derived CDR1 and CDR2 are SGHRS and YFSETQ. The CDR3 consists of 14 residues. Trimming removed 4 bases from V and 2 bases from J, with 7 bases in between. CDR3 region: CASSPGTGANVLTF. The DNA of the CDR3 is TGCGCCAGCAGCCCGGGGACTGGGGCCAACGTCCTGACTTTC.